This T cell receptor (beta chain) was identified in a study of cytomegalovirus exposure and HLA in healthy donors. Germline loops: CDR1 MNHEY, CDR2 SMNVEV (reference sequence). This CDR3 has 14 residues. The V gene end was trimmed by 5 bases and the J gene end by 0 bases; junction bases not matched to a gene: 3. This PCR relied on a set of 60 Vbeta primers and 13 Jbeta primers. TCRdb keeps only in-frame clones here, not all; method: immunoSEQ multiplex PCR. The sample holds 140,000 or so clones, more than 75% seen once. This TCR derives from a man between 35 and 55 years old in good health and CMV-seronegative. The sample taken for sequencing was PBMCs. J is TRBJ1-1 and V is TRBV27, with 7 bases that match TRBD1. CDR3 in DNA: TGTGCCAGCAGTCTGGACAGGCTGAACACTGAAGCTTTCTTT. Encoded protein: CASSLDRLNTEAFF.